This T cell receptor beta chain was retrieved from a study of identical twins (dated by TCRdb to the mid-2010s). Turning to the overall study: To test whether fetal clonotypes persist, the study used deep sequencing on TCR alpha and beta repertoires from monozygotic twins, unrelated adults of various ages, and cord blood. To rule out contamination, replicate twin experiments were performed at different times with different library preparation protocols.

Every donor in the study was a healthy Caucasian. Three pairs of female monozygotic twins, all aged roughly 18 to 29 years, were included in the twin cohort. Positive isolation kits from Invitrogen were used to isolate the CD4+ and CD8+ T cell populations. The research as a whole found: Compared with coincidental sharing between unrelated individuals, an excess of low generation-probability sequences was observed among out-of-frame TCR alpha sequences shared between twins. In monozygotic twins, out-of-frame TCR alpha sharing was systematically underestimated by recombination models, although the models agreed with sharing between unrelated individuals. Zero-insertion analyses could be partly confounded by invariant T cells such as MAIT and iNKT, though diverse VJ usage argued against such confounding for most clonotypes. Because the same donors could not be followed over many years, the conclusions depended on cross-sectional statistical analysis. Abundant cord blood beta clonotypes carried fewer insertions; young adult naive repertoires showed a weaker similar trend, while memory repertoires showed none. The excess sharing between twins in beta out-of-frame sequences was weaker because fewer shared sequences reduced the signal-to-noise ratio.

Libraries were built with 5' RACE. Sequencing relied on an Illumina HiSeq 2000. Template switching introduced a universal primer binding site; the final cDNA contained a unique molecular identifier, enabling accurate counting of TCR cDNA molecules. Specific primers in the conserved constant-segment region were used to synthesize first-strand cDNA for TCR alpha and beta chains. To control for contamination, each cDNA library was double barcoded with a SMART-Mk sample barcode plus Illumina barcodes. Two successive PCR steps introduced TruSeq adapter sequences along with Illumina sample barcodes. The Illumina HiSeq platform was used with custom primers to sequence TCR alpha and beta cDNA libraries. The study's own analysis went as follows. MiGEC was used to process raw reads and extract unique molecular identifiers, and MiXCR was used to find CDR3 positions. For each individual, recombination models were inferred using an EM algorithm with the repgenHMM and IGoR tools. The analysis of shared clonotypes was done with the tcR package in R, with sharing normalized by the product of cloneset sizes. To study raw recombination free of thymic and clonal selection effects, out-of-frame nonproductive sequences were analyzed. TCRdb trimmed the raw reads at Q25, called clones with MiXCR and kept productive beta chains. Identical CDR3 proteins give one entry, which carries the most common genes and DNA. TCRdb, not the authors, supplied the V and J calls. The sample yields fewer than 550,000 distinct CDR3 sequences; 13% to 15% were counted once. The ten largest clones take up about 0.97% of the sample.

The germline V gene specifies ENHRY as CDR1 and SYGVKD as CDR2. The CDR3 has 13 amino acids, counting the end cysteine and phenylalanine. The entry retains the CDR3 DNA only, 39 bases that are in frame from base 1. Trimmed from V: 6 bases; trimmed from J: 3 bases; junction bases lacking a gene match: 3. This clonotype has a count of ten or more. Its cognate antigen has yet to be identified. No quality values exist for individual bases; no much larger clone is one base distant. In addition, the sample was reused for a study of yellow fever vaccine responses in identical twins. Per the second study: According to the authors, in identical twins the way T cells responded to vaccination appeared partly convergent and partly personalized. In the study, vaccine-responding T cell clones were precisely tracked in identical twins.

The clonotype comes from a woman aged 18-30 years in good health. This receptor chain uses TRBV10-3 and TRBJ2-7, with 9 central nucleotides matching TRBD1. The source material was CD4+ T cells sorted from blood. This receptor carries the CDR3 CAIRGTGIYEQYF. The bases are TGTGCCATCAGGGGGACAGGGATCTACGAGCAGTACTTC.